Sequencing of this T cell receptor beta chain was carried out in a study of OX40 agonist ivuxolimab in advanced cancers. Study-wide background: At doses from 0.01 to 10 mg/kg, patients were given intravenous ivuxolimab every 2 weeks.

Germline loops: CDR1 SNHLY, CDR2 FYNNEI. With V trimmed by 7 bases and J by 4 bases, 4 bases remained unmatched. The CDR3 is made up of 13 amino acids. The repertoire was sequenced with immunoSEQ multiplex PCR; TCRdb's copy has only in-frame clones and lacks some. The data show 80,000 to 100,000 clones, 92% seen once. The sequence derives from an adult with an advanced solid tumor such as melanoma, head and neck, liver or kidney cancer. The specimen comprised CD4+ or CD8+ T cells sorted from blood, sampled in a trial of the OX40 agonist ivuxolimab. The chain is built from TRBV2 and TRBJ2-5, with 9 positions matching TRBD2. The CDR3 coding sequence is TGTGCCAGCAAGCGGGGGGTGGGAGAGACCCAGTACTTC. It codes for CASKRGVGETQYF. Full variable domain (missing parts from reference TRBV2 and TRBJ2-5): EPEVTQTPSHQVTQMGQEVILRCVPISNHLYFYWYRQILGQKVEFLVSFYNNEISEKSEIFDDQFSVERPDGSNFTLKIRSTKLEDSAMYFCASKRGVGETQYFGPGTRLLVL.